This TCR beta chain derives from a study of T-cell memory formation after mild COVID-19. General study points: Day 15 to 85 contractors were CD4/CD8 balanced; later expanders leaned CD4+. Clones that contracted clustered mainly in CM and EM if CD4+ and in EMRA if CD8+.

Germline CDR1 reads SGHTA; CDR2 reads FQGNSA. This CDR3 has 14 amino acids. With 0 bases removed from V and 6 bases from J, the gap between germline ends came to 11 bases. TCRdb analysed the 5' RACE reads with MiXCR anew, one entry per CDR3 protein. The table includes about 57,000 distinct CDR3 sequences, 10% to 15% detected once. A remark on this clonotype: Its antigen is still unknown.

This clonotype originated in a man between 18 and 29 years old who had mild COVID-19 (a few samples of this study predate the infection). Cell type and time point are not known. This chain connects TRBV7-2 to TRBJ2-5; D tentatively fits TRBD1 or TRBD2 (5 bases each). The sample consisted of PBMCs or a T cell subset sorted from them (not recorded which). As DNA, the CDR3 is TGTGCCAGCAGCTTAGCGATCGGGGACCAGACCCAGTACTTC. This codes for CASSLAIGDQTQYF.